These 2 T cell receptor beta chains share one sample of origin, sequenced in a study of blood T cell repertoires in COVID-19. Sequenced by immunoSEQ multiplex PCR; TCRdb stores in-frame clones only, minus some. Of 100,000 to 150,000 clones detected, more than 75% appear once; the ten largest clones hold 5% to 6%. What was sequenced was peripheral blood. These receptors were taken from a human donor in a cohort sampled during active COVID-19.

The chain combines TRBV27 with TRBJ2-3; a possible D gene is TRBD1 (5 bases). There are 14 residues in the CDR3. Germline V gives CDR1 MNHEY, CDR2 SMNVEV (reference sequence). V was cut by 2 bases and J by 3 bases, with 9 bases left in between. Here the CDR3 reads CASSLDRGTDTQYF. CDR3 DNA sequence: TGTGCCAGCAGTTTAGATAGGGGTACAGATACGCAGTATTTT.

The rearrangement joins TRBV9 to TRBJ2-1, with 13 bases fitting TRBD2. The length of the CDR3 is 15 residues. V trimming: 2 bases; J trimming: 8 bases; junction bases outside the gene matches: 4. CDR1 SGDLS and CDR2 YYNGEE come from the germline V gene. The CDR3 loop is CASSVGTSGMDEQFF. The CDR3 nucleotides are TGTGCCAGCAGCGTCGGGACTAGCGGGATGGATGAGCAGTTCTTC.